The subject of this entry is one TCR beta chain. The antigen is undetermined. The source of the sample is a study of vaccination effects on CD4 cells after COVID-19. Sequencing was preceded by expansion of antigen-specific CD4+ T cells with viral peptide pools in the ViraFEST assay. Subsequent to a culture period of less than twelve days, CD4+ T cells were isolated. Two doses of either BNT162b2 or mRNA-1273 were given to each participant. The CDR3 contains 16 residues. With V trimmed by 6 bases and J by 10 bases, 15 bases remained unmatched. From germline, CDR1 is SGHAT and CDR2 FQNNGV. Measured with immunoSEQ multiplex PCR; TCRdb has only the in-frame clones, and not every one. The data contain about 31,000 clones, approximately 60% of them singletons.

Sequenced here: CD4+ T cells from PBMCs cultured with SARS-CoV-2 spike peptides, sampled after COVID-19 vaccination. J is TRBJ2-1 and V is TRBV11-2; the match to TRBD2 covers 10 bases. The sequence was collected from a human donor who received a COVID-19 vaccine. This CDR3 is CASSLQRGGFSWEQFF. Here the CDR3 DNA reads TGTGCCAGCAGTTTACAGCGGGGGGGGTTTTCTTGGGAGCAGTTCTTC.